Below are 18 T cell receptor beta chains sequenced from a single sample in a study of PD-1 blockade in classical Hodgkin lymphoma. Profiled with immunoSEQ multiplex PCR; TCRdb holds only in-frame clones, not every one. The sample comprises around 93,000 clones, around 78% of which are singletons, and roughly 10% rests with the top ten. As for time point: cycle 4 day 1 (C4D1), after more than five weeks of nivolumab. There was relapse after autologous stem cell transplantation in every patient, and there was variation in brentuximab vedotin exposure. The sequencing here drew on peripheral blood mononuclear cells (PBMCs), taken before the fourth cycle of nivolumab. The receptors stem from a human donor with classical Hodgkin lymphoma.

This clone appeared a few times. This chain connects TRBV5-4 to TRBJ2-3; 7 nucleotides align to TRBD1. V gave up 2 bases and J gave up 1 base; unmatched junction bases: 4. This CDR3 is 15 amino acids long. Germline CDR1 SGHNT, CDR2 YYREEE (reference sequence). This CDR3 is CASSFGQGGTDTQYF. The CDR3, as DNA: TGTGCCAGCAGCTTCGGGCAGGGGGGCACAGATACGCAGTATTTT.

This clone was counted between two and nine times. The V call is TRBV19, the J call TRBJ2-7; a possible D gene is TRBD2 (6 bases). Trimming removed 3 bases at V and 3 bases at J, with 15 bases between. CDR1 LNHDA and CDR2 SQIVND come from the germline V gene (reference sequence). The CDR3 totals 15 residues. The CDR3 DNA follows: TGTGCCAGTAGTATCCGCGCGGGATATCACTACGAGCAGTACTTC. The encoded protein is CASSIRAGYHYEQYF.

This chain connects TRBV21-1 to TRBJ1-3. TRBV21-1 is a known pseudogene. This CDR3 spans 13 amino acids. CDR3 nucleotide sequence: TGTGCCAGCAGCAAAGACCTTGGAAACACCATATATTTT. Translation: CASSKDLGNTIYF.

As to this clone: The junction departs from the called germline gene at one end, perhaps through a read error. J is TRBJ2-1 and V is TRBV7-2; the match to TRBD2 covers 10 bases. CDR1 is SGHTA and CDR2 is FQGNSA in the germline V gene. The CDR3 runs to 13 residues. CDR3 nucleotide sequence: TGTGCCAGCAGCCTAGCGGGGGAGGGTGAGCAGTTCTTC. Translated, it gives CASSLAGEGEQFF.

Concerning this clone: This sample includes further DNA sequences coding for the same CDR3. The gene calls are TRBV28 and TRBJ1-5; D call uncertain. Germline V lookup: CDR1 MDHEN, CDR2 SYDVKM. There are 14 residues in the CDR3. Trimming pared 0 bases from V and 2 bases from J, leaving 5 bases between. The chain's CDR3 is CASSLWGGNQPQHF. The CDR3 DNA reads as TGTGCCAGCAGTTTATGGGGTGGCAATCAGCCCCAGCATTTT.

The rearrangement links TRBV11-3 to TRBJ1-4; 12 nucleotides align to TRBD1. The CDR3 totals 17 residues. V shed 1 base and J 7 bases; nucleotides not matched to a gene: 7. CDR1 and CDR2 from the germline V gene are SGHNT and YENEEA. The CDR3 region has the DNA TGTGCCAGCAGCTTAGTAGCGGGACAGGGGGCCCTTGAAAAACTGTTTTTT. Protein: CASSLVAGQGALEKLFF.

This chain links TRBV27 with TRBJ1-2, with D perhaps TRBD1 (5 bases). The ends were cut back, 6 bases at V and 7 bases at J, with 18 bases in the middle. CDR1 is MNHEY and CDR2 is SMNVEV in the germline V gene (reference sequence). The CDR3 loop spans 14 amino acids. CDR3 nucleotides: TGTGCCAGCAGAAACCTCGACAGCCTTGCTGGCTACACCTTC. Translating gives CASRNLDSLAGYTF.

This clone was found a few times. This chain uses TRBV5-1 with TRBJ1-1; 7 positions match TRBD1. CDR3 size: 16 residues. Germline V gene lookup returns CDR1 SGHRS and CDR2 YFSETQ. Unmatched junction bases numbered 5, after V lost 0 bases and J lost 0 bases. The CDR3 coding sequence is TGCGCCAGCAGCTTGGGACAGGGTAAAATGAACACTGAAGCTTTCTTT. This encodes CASSLGQGKMNTEAFF.

This rearrangement joins TRBV9 to TRBJ2-3; tentative D call: TRBD1 (6 bases). The CDR3 covers 14 residues. Trimming took 0 bases from V and 4 from J, leaving 9 bases between them. Per germline, CDR1 SGDLS and CDR2 YYNGEE. CDR3 in DNA: TGTGCCAGCAGCGTAGGGGGGCCCCCAGATACGCAGTATTTT. Translation gives CASSVGGPPDTQYF.

The rearrangement uses TRBV2 and TRBJ1-6; D gene uncertain. Per germline, CDR1 SNHLY and CDR2 FYNNEI. Trimming removed 4 bases from V and 4 bases from J, with 2 bases in between. This CDR3 is built from 12 residues. This CDR3 is CASSAYNSPLHF. DNA for the CDR3: TGTGCCAGCAGTGCTTATAATTCACCCCTCCACTTT.

The V gene is TRBV15, the J gene TRBJ2-7; D may be TRBD2 (6 bases). The CDR3 is 16 amino acids. The V gene lost 3 bases and the J gene lost 3 bases, with 18 bases spanning the gap. Germline V CDR1 and CDR2: LNHNV, YYDKDF (reference sequence). CDR3 sequence reads: CATSRGTDPGVYEQYF. In DNA, the CDR3 is TGTGCCACCAGCAGGGGAACAGACCCGGGAGTCTACGAGCAGTACTTC.

The chain recombines TRBV10-3 with TRBJ2-1; 8 bases map to TRBD1. The V segment lost 6 bases and the J segment 6 bases; nucleotides outside the gene matches: 4. Germline V gives CDR1 ENHRY, CDR2 SYGVKD. This CDR3 contains 13 residues. CDR3 bases: TGTGCCATCAGGGCCGGGACAGGCAATGAGCAGTTCTTC. Translation gives CAIRAGTGNEQFF.

This clone was counted only a few times. The J gene is TRBJ2-6, the V gene TRBV7-2; 8 nucleotides align to TRBD2. Trimming took 7 bases from V and 0 from J; bases not matched to a gene: 5. Germline V lookup: CDR1 SGHTA, CDR2 FQGNSA. The CDR3 runs 16 residues. CDR3 residues: CASTPRGGSGANVLTF. CDR3 nucleotides: TGTGCCAGCACCCCCCGGGGGGGCTCTGGGGCCAACGTCCTGACTTTC.

This chain joins TRBV27 and TRBJ2-3; 16 bases line up with TRBD2. Germline loops: CDR1 MNHEY, CDR2 SMNVEV (reference sequence). This CDR3 comprises 22 residues. The trim removed 6 bases at V and 2 bases at J, leaving 20 bases unmatched. CDR3 sequence: CASSRDREPGLAGGRTTDTQYF. DNA of the CDR3: TGTGCCAGCAGCAGGGACAGAGAACCGGGACTAGCGGGGGGGCGAACCACAGATACGCAGTATTTT.

As for this clone: Other DNA variants within this sample encode the same CDR3. The V and J genes are TRBV19 and TRBJ2-1; a weak D match, TRBD2 (5 bases). The V and J ends lost 7 bases and 0 bases respectively, with 13 bases between them. CDR3 size: 15 residues. Germline CDR1 is LNHDA and CDR2 is SQIVND (reference sequence). Here the CDR3 DNA reads TGTGCCAGTACCCTCAGCGGACCCTCCTACAATGAGCAGTTCTTC. The encoded protein is CASTLSGPSYNEQFF.

The chain combines TRBV19 with TRBJ1-4, with a tentative D call TRBD1 (6 bases). Per the germline V gene, CDR1 is LNHDA and CDR2 is SQIVND (reference sequence). V was trimmed by 7 bases and J by 0 bases, leaving 12 bases between them. CDR3 length: 15 amino acids. As DNA, the CDR3 is TGTGCCAGTACCCCCAGGGGCGCAACTAATGAAAAACTGTTTTTT. As protein: CASTPRGATNEKLFF.

The gene calls are TRBV5-6 and TRBJ2-7; maybe TRBD1 (6 bases). Trimming cost V 0 bases and J 7 bases, with 20 bases left between them. The length of the CDR3 is 16 residues. Germline CDR1 is SGHDT and CDR2 is YYEEEE. For the CDR3, the DNA is TGTGCCAGCAGCTTGGATGTCCACAGGGACGTTGGGGAGCAGTACTTC. Encoded protein: CASSLDVHRDVGEQYF. Filled out from reference TRBV5-6 and TRBJ2-7, the complete variable domain reads DAGVTQSPTHLIKTRGQQVTLRCSPKSGHDTVSWYQQALGQGPQFIFQYYEEEERQRGNFPDRFSGHQFPNYSSELNVNALLLGDSALYLCASSLDVHRDVGEQYFGPGTRLTVT.

This chain connects TRBV9 to TRBJ2-3; D not certain. CDR1 SGDLS and CDR2 YYNGEE come from the germline V gene. V was pared by 0 bases and J by 2 bases, with 7 bases between. The CDR3 loop spans 14 amino acids. The CDR3 here is CASSVGPNTDTQYF. DNA for the CDR3: TGTGCCAGCAGCGTAGGGCCGAACACAGATACGCAGTATTTT.